What follows are 32 T cell receptor beta chains derived from one specimen sequenced in a study of shared clonotypes between healthy human individuals. Repertoires were generated with immunoSEQ multiplex PCR, while TCRdb's copy carries only in-frame clones and drops some. The table has approximately 980,000 clones, 60% to 85% seen once. What was sequenced was memory CD4+ T cells sorted from blood. Subset meaning: CD45RA-negative fraction. The receptor set was obtained from a young man in good health.

The chain joins TRBV27 to TRBJ2-7; the D is unclear. Germline CDR1 MNHEY, CDR2 SMNVEV (reference sequence). This CDR3 spans 11 amino acids. V lost 6 bases and J lost 2, with 5 bases in between. The CDR3 loop is CASSWAYEQYF. For the CDR3, the DNA is TGTGCCAGCAGCTGGGCCTACGAGCAGTACTTC.

This clone has only a few counts. The chain joins TRBV10-1 to TRBJ2-1, with 8 bases aligning to TRBD1. V shed 4 bases, J shed 8 bases, and the junction held 7 bases outside the gene matches. The CDR3 runs to 14 residues. Per germline, CDR1 WNHNN and CDR2 SYGVQD (reference sequence). In DNA, the CDR3 is TGCGCCAGCAGTGTTTCAGGGGGCCTCGATGAGCAGTTCTTC. Amino acids: CASSVSGGLDEQFF.

The chain employs TRBV5-1 and TRBJ2-7; D tentatively fits TRBD1 or TRBD2 (6 bases each). Germline CDR1 SGHRS, CDR2 YFSETQ. Trimming shortened V by 2 bases and J by 6 bases, and 12 bases separated the two germline ends. The CDR3 totals 13 residues. The CDR3 DNA sequence: TGCGCCAGCAGCTTCCCGGGGGCGGGCGAGCAGTACTTC. It encodes CASSFPGAGEQYF. The variable domain in full, with the rest retrieved from reference TRBV5-1 and TRBJ2-7, is KAGVTQTPRYLIKTRGQQVTLSCSPISGHRSVSWYQQTPGQGLQFLFEYFSETQRNKGNFPGRFSGRQFSNSRSEMNVSTLELGDSALYLCASSFPGAGEQYFGPGTRLTVT.

The rearrangement joins TRBV19 to TRBJ1-6, with D unresolved. The CDR3 is 15 residues long. CDR1 is LNHDA, CDR2 SQIVND, per germline (reference sequence). Trimming removed 0 bases from V and 0 bases from J, with 3 bases in between. DNA of the CDR3: TGTGCCAGTAGTATAGAGAGCTCCTATAATTCACCCCTCCACTTT. Translation gives CASSIESSYNSPLHF. Full variable domain (remainder filled in from reference TRBV19 and TRBJ1-6): DGGITQSPKYLFRKEGQNVTLSCEQNLNHDAMYWYRQDPGQGLRLIYYSQIVNDFQKGDIAEGYSVSREKKESFPLTVTSAQKNPTAFYLCASSIESSYNSPLHFGNGTRLTVT.

This chain connects TRBV5-6 to TRBJ1-1; D gene ambiguous. Looked up from germline, CDR1 is SGHDT and CDR2 is YYEEEE. V was cut by 1 base and J by 7 bases, with 14 bases left in between. CDR3 length: 14 amino acids. The CDR3 sequence: CASSLYAAAIEAFF. The CDR3 nucleotides are TGTGCCAGCAGCTTGTACGCGGCAGCCATTGAAGCTTTCTTT.

V is TRBV10-3 and J is TRBJ1-3; 7 bases line up with TRBD1. The CDR3 consists of 15 residues. From germline, CDR1 is ENHRY and CDR2 SYGVKD. V lost 11 bases, J lost 0 bases, and 10 bases stayed unmatched. The CDR3 DNA follows: TGTGCCGCAGGAGGACAGGCGCACTCTGGAAACACCATATATTTT. Its translation is CAAGGQAHSGNTIYF.

Only a few counts were recorded for this clone. The rearrangement links TRBV2 to TRBJ2-2; D perhaps matches TRBD2 (6 bases). Germline V CDR1 and CDR2: SNHLY, FYNNEI. V lost 6 bases and J 4 bases, leaving 9 bases between the germline ends. The CDR3 totals 13 residues. This CDR3 is CASRGGGTGELFF. CDR3 nucleotides: TGTGCCAGCAGGGGAGGAGGCACCGGGGAGCTGTTTTTT.

The V and J genes are TRBV5-1 and TRBJ2-2; D is unresolved. The length of the CDR3 is 14 residues. Per the germline V gene, CDR1 is SGHRS and CDR2 is YFSETQ. V was shortened by 5 bases and J by 5 bases, with 13 bases between the two germline ends. The CDR3 protein is CASSRALRTGELFF. CDR3 coding DNA: TGCGCCAGCAGTCGGGCTCTTCGGACCGGGGAGCTGTTTTTT.

The chain has TRBV28 and TRBJ2-3, with TRBD1 matching 10 bases. This CDR3 contains 13 residues. Unmatched junction bases numbered 5, after V lost 10 bases and J lost 4 bases. The germline V gene encodes CDR1 MDHEN and CDR2 SYDVKM. The CDR3 loop reads CATDGQGADTQYF. CDR3 DNA: TGTGCCACCGATGGACAGGGGGCAGATACGCAGTATTTT. Together with reference TRBV28 and TRBJ2-3, the CDR3 gives the full variable domain: DVKVTQSSRYLVKRTGEKVFLECVQDMDHENMFWYRQDPGLGLRLIYFSYDVKMKEKGDIPEGYSVSREKKERFSLILESASTNQTSMYLCATDGQGADTQYFGPGTRLTVL.

The V call is TRBV29-1, the J call TRBJ1-1; a weak D match, TRBD1 (5 bases). Germline V gene lookup returns CDR1 SQVTM and CDR2 ANQGSEA. Trimming left V 7 bases short and J 5 bases short, with 11 bases between. The CDR3 extends over 11 amino acids. As DNA, the CDR3 is TGCAGCGCAGACTGGGGGACTGAAGCTTTCTTT. This sequence encodes CSADWGTEAFF.

The DNA of the CDR3 is TGTGCCAGCAGCTCTCCGGGGGCACCGAGAGCCGATGAGCAGTTCTTC. The encoded protein is CASSSPGAPRADEQFF. The rearrangement joins TRBV7-2 to TRBJ2-1, with D possibly called TRBD1 or TRBD2 (6 bases each). The CDR3 is 16 amino acids. Trimming removed 4 bases from V and 8 bases from J, with 21 bases in between. Germline V gene sequence: CDR1 SGHTA, CDR2 FQGNSA.

This clone was counted only a few times. The chain has TRBV30 and TRBJ1-6; D unresolved. Trimming removed 3 bases at V and 5 bases at J, with 5 bases between. Germline loops: CDR1 GTSNPN, CDR2 SVGIG (reference sequence). This CDR3 comprises 12 residues. This chain's CDR3 is CAWRGNNSPLHF. Written as DNA, the CDR3 is TGTGCCTGGAGGGGGAATAATTCACCCCTCCACTTT.

The chain is built from TRBV5-8 and TRBJ1-2, with TRBD1 matching 8 bases. The germline V gene encodes CDR1 SGHTS and CDR2 YDEGEE. Trimming removed 4 bases from V and 4 bases from J; junction bases left unmatched: 6. The CDR3 is made up of 14 amino acids. The DNA of the CDR3 is TGTGCCAGCAGCCGGGTTCAGGGGGCCTATGGCTACACCTTC. It specifies CASSRVQGAYGYTF. The full variable domain, rest sourced from reference TRBV5-8 and TRBJ1-2, is EAGVTQSPTHLIKTRGQQATLRCSPISGHTSVYWYQQALGLGLQFLLWYDEGEERNRGNFPPRFSGRQFPNYSSELNVNALELEDSALYLCASSRVQGAYGYTFGSGTRLTVV.

The chain recombines TRBV28 with TRBJ2-7, with D maybe TRBD2 (6 bases). V lost 6 bases and J 0 bases, leaving 15 bases between the germline ends. Germline CDR1 is MDHEN and CDR2 is SYDVKM. The CDR3 is 15 amino acids. CDR3 bases: TGTGCCAGCAGAATTGGGGACGGGAGCTCCTACGAGCAGTACTTC. It encodes CASRIGDGSSYEQYF.

This clone occurred once. The genes are TRBV7-9 and TRBJ2-1; D unclear. This CDR3 has 13 amino acids. V dropped 7 bases and J dropped 8 bases, with 15 bases sitting between them. Looked up from germline, CDR1 is SEHNR and CDR2 is FQNEAQ (reference sequence). The CDR3 region is CASKRLGFHEQFF. DNA of the CDR3: TGTGCCAGCAAGCGCCTAGGGTTTCATGAGCAGTTCTTC. Supplemented by reference TRBV7-9 and TRBJ2-1, the full variable domain reads DTGVSQNPRHKITKRGQNVTFRCDPISEHNRLYWYRQTLGQGPEFLTYFQNEAQLEKSRLLSDRFSAERPKGSFSTLEIQRTEQGDSAMYLCASKRLGFHEQFFGPGTRLTVL.

The gene calls are TRBV28 and TRBJ1-1, with a possible D match to TRBD1 (6 bases). The V gene lost 3 bases and the J gene lost 8 bases, with 13 bases spanning the gap. The V gene's germline CDR1 is MDHEN and CDR2 SYDVKM. The CDR3 sequence is 13 residues long. This chain's CDR3 is CASSFSGGLEAFF. The CDR3 DNA reads as TGTGCCAGCAGTTTTTCCGGGGGGCTCGAAGCTTTCTTT.

With respect to this clone: Additional DNA sequences in this sample encode the identical CDR3. The genes are TRBV5-1 and TRBJ2-7; 11 bases line up with TRBD2. CDR3 length: 16 residues. Germline V gene lookup returns CDR1 SGHRS and CDR2 YFSETQ. V lost 0 bases and J lost 5; bases outside the gene matches: 7. CDR3 in amino acids: CASSLGLAGGLNEQYF. The CDR3 DNA sequence: TGCGCCAGCAGCTTGGGGCTAGCGGGGGGCCTCAACGAGCAGTACTTC. The full variable domain, in which reference TRBV5-1 and TRBJ2-7 provide the parts outside the CDR3, is KAGVTQTPRYLIKTRGQQVTLSCSPISGHRSVSWYQQTPGQGLQFLFEYFSETQRNKGNFPGRFSGRQFSNSRSEMNVSTLELGDSALYLCASSLGLAGGLNEQYFGPGTRLTVT.

CDR3 in amino acids: CASSYRWDYTTDTQYF. In DNA form, the CDR3 reads TGTGCCAGCAGTTACCGATGGGACTACACCACAGATACGCAGTATTTT. This chain joins TRBV2 and TRBJ2-3; 7 bases map to TRBD2. With 5 bases clipped from V and 2 bases from J, the junction kept 10 bases outside the gene matches. Per germline, CDR1 SNHLY and CDR2 FYNNEI. CDR3 length equals 16 residues.

The rearrangement uses TRBV21-1 and TRBJ1-6. TRBV21-1 has pseudogene status. The CDR3 loop spans 12 amino acids. The CDR3 sequence is CASSSGLSPLHF. DNA for the CDR3: TGTGCCAGCAGCTCGGGGCTTTCACCCCTCCACTTT.

This chain connects TRBV7-2 to TRBJ2-1, with TRBD2 matching 10 bases. The V and J ends lost 1 base and 10 bases, in that order; junction bases with no gene match: 13. In germline, CDR1 is SGHTA, CDR2 FQGNSA. The CDR3 sequence is 17 residues long. In DNA form, the CDR3 reads TGTGCCAGCAGCTTAGTTTTCGGAGCGGGGGGGAAAGCCGAGCAGTTCTTC. Its protein is CASSLVFGAGGKAEQFF.

A word on this clone: Other nucleotide sequences in the sample specify the same CDR3. The V gene is TRBV27, the J gene TRBJ1-5; D is undetermined. V lost 6 bases to trimming and J lost 0 bases, with 9 bases between them. Germline CDR1 MNHEY, CDR2 SMNVEV (reference sequence). This CDR3 region has 14 residues. CDR3 residues: CASRAGYSNQPQHF. The CDR3 region has the DNA TGTGCCAGCAGGGCGGGGTATAGCAATCAGCCCCAGCATTTT.

V and J are TRBV19 and TRBJ2-3, with TRBD2 as a possible D gene (7 bases). CDR3 length equals 14 residues. Germline lookup yields CDR1 LNHDA and CDR2 SQIVND (reference sequence). V lost 6 bases, J lost 3 bases, and 13 bases lay in between. The CDR3 DNA is TGTGCCAGTAGAATGGGGGGGCTAACAGATACGCAGTATTTT. Translating it yields CASRMGGLTDTQYF.

The chain is built from TRBV27 and TRBJ2-3; tentatively, D is TRBD2 (5 bases). The V gene's germline CDR1 is MNHEY and CDR2 SMNVEV (reference sequence). CDR3 length equals 16 residues. V gave up 6 bases and J gave up 2 bases, with 18 bases separating them. This CDR3 is CASRKGAAQYTDTQYF. For the CDR3, the DNA is TGTGCCAGCAGAAAGGGAGCGGCCCAATACACAGATACGCAGTATTTT.

The genes are TRBV27 and TRBJ2-7, with D possibly TRBD2 on 7 matching bases. The ends were cut back, 3 bases at V and 3 bases at J, with 21 bases in the middle. In germline, CDR1 is MNHEY, CDR2 SMNVEV (reference sequence). The CDR3 has 17 amino acids. The CDR3, as DNA: TGTGCCAGCAGTTTTCCTTTAACAGGGAGGGGAAACTACGAGCAGTACTTC. It is translated as CASSFPLTGRGNYEQYF.

The chain employs TRBV7-9 and TRBJ1-2; no reliable D call. There are 13 residues in the CDR3. The V and J ends lost 5 bases and 0 bases respectively, with 7 bases between them. CDR1 and CDR2 from the germline V gene are SEHNR and FQNEAQ (reference sequence). Written as DNA, the CDR3 is TGTGCCAGCAGCCCCGATTCTAACTATGGCTACACCTTC. It translates to CASSPDSNYGYTF. The variable domain in full, with the rest retrieved from reference TRBV7-9 and TRBJ1-2, is DTGVSQNPRHKITKRGQNVTFRCDPISEHNRLYWYRQTLGQGPEFLTYFQNEAQLEKSRLLSDRFSAERPKGSFSTLEIQRTEQGDSAMYLCASSPDSNYGYTFGSGTRLTVV.

The V call is TRBV19, the J call TRBJ2-1; D perhaps matches TRBD2 (6 bases). CDR1 and CDR2 (germline): LNHDA, SQIVND (reference sequence). Trimming took off 3 bases at V and 4 bases at J, with 13 bases between the two ends. The CDR3 covers 15 residues. CDR3 in amino acids: CASSIPSDIYNEQFF. The CDR3 DNA follows: TGTGCCAGTAGTATTCCTAGCGACATATACAATGAGCAGTTCTTC.

The chain has TRBV9 and TRBJ2-1, with D unresolved. Deletions cut 5 bases from V and 0 bases from J, with 12 bases between. Germline CDR1 SGDLS, CDR2 YYNGEE. The CDR3 has 15 amino acids. CDR3 sequence reads: CASSRSVSSYNEQFF. DNA for the CDR3: TGTGCCAGCAGTCGGAGTGTAAGCTCCTACAATGAGCAGTTCTTC. Combining the CDR3 with reference TRBV9 and TRBJ2-1 gives the whole variable domain DSGVTQTPKHLITATGQRVTLRCSPRSGDLSVYWYQQSLDQGLQFLIQYYNGEERAKGNILERFSAQQFPDLHSELNLSSLELGDSALYFCASSRSVSSYNEQFFGPGTRLTVL.

About this clone itself: This CDR3 is also generated by other DNA sequences in the sample. The chain combines TRBV7-2 with TRBJ2-1, with 10 bases that match TRBD2. The V segment lost 5 bases and the J segment 7 bases; nucleotides outside the gene matches: 5. Germline V gene sequence: CDR1 SGHTA, CDR2 FQGNSA. This CDR3 has 14 amino acids. Here the CDR3 DNA reads TGTGCCAGCAGCCGGCTAGCGGGAGCGAATGAGCAGTTCTTC. This gives the protein CASSRLAGANEQFF.

The chain employs TRBV5-4 and TRBJ2-7, with 10 bases that match TRBD2. The CDR3 spans 19 residues. Germline lookup yields CDR1 SGHNT and CDR2 YYREEE (reference sequence). V trimming: 4 bases; J trimming: 2 bases; junction bases outside the gene matches: 18. The CDR3 loop reads CASSPRIAGGGRDTYEQYF. In nucleotides, the CDR3 is TGTGCCAGCAGCCCTCGGATAGCGGGAGGCGGAAGGGACACCTACGAGCAGTACTTC.

The rearrangement links TRBV19 to TRBJ2-2, with a tentative D call TRBD2 (6 bases). The germline V gene has CDR1 LNHDA and CDR2 SQIVND (reference sequence). The CDR3 contains 15 residues. V shed 6 bases and J shed 7 bases, with 18 bases lying between them. CDR3 DNA sequence: TGTGCCAGTAGGATAAATAGCGGAGGAAGCGGGGAGCTGTTTTTT. Its translation: CASRINSGGSGELFF.

The rearrangement uses TRBV28 and TRBJ1-4; the match to TRBD1 covers 7 bases. This CDR3 comprises 14 residues. In germline, CDR1 is MDHEN, CDR2 SYDVKM. V lost 6 bases to trimming and J lost 6 bases; unmatched junction nucleotides: 7. CDR3 DNA: TGTGCCAGCAGGGACACAGGGGAGGATGAAAAACTGTTTTTT. It encodes CASRDTGEDEKLFF.

This sequence joins TRBV6-1 and TRBJ1-2, with TRBD1 as a possible D gene (6 bases). The CDR3 consists of 14 residues. CDR1 and CDR2 (germline): MNHNS, SASEGT. V was pared by 4 bases and J by 8 bases, with 17 bases between. The CDR3 sequence: CASSGSYREKGYTF. The CDR3 bases are TGTGCCAGCAGTGGATCATACAGGGAAAAGGGCTACACCTTC.